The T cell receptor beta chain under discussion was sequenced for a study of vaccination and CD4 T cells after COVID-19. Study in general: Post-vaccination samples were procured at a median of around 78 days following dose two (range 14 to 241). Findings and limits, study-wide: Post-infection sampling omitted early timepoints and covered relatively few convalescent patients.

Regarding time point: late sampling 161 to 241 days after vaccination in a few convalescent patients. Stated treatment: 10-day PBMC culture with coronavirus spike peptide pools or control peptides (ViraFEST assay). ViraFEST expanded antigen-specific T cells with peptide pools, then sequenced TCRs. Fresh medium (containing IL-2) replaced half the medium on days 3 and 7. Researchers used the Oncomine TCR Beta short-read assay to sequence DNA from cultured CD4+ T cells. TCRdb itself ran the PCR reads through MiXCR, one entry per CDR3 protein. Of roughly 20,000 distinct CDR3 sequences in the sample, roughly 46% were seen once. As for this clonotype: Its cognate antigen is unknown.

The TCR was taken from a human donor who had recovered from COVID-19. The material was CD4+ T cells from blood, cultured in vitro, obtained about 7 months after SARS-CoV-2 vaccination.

CDR3 region: CASSSTAYNEQFF. The DNA for the CDR3 is TGTGCCAGTAGTAGCACGGCCTACAATGAGCAGTTCTTC. The chain couples TRBV19 to TRBJ2-1; the D is unclear. Germline V gene lookup returns CDR1 LNHDA and CDR2 SQIVND (reference sequence). Trimming stripped 4 bases from V and 2 bases from J, with 6 bases between. This CDR3 has 13 amino acids. Based on the CDR3 plus reference TRBV19 and TRBJ2-1, the full variable domain is DGGITQSPKYLFRKEGQNVTLSCEQNLNHDAMYWYRQDPGQGLRLIYYSQIVNDFQKGDIAEGYSVSREKKESFPLTVTSAQKNPTAFYLCASSSTAYNEQFFGPGTRLTVL.